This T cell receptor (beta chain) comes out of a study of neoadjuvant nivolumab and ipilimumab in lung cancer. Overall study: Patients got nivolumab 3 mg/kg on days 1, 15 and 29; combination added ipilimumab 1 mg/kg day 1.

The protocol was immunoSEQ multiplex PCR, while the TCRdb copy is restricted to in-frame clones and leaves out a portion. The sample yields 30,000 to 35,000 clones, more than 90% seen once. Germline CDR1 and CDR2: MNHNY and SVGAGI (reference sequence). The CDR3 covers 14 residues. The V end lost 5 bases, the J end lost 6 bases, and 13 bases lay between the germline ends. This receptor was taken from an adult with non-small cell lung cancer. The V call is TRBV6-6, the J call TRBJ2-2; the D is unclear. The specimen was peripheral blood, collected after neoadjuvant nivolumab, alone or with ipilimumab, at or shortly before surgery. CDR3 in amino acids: CASSTVRGAGELFF. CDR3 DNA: TGTGCCAGCAGTACCGTTAGAGGCGCCGGGGAGCTGTTTTTT.